The clone carrying this T cell receptor beta chain was observed a handful of times. Its target is not known. The sample belongs to a study of blood T cells in healthy people across ages. Study-wide background: About one barcoded TCR beta cDNA was captured per two T cells.

The V segment lost 3 bases and the J segment 4 bases; nucleotides outside the gene matches: 10. The CDR3 has 16 amino acids. Germline-derived CDR1 and CDR2 are MGHRA and YSYEKL. General study findings and limits: Donor CMV status was unknown, possibly confounding expanded clonotype changes.

A second PCR of about 7 to 11 cycles used a sample-barcoded 5' primer and a J-beta primer mix. TCRdb called the 5' RACE reads again in MiXCR, with one record for every CDR3 protein. The sample lists fewer than 750,000 distinct CDR3 sequences, 40% to 55% occurring once. The chain combines TRBV4-1 with TRBJ1-2; 8 nucleotides line up with TRBD1. The TCR originated in an older man in good health. Source material: blood. The CDR3 region has the DNA TGCGCCAGCAGCCACCCGCGCGACAGGGGTCGCTATGGCTACACCTTC. Translation gives CASSHPRDRGRYGYTF.